This T cell receptor (beta chain) was identified in a study of shared clonotypes between healthy human individuals. CDR3 length equals 14 residues. V lost 6 bases to trimming and J lost 4 bases, with 12 bases between them. From germline, CDR1 is MNHEY and CDR2 SVGAGI. Those who donated were healthy HIV-negative adults, with no recent acute infections or vaccinations reported. All participating donors were Caucasian adults from Nashville, Tennessee. Method: immunoSEQ multiplex PCR; TCRdb's copy keeps in-frame clones and lacks some. In the table there are some 2,000,000 clones, 85% to 95% of which are singletons. On this clone: Its antigen remains unknown.

General study results and limits: Rarefaction gave evidence that sorted-subset sequencing remained incomplete despite large depth. In having few donors, the study represented limited genetic and exposure-history diversity.

The TCR comes from a man aged 18 to 29 in good health. The source material was naive CD4+ T cells sorted from blood. Subset given: CD45RA+ positively selected. The chain employs TRBV6-5 and TRBJ1-4; D is possibly TRBD1 (6 bases). CDR3 amino acids: CASSRTDLNEKLFF. Written as DNA, the CDR3 is TGTGCCAGCAGCAGGACAGACCTTAATGAAAAACTGTTTTTT.